A single sample is the source of the 9 T cell receptor beta chains below, sequenced in a study of blood T cell repertoires in COVID-19 (dated by TCRdb to about 2020). The library was produced with the immunoSEQ multiplex PCR assay. This is the immuneACCESS table as TCRdb keeps it, with only in-frame sequences that have V and J called. A part of the clones is gone; compared with another copy, unresolved V genes explain less than half, and the rest is unexplained. This sample gives some 150,000 clones in total; roughly 79% of them show up just once. Of the sample, 2.5% to 3.5% is held by the ten largest clones. Sequencing was done on a sample of PBMCs or T cells enriched from blood (not recorded which). These receptors all come from a woman between 45 and 65 years old who had recovered from COVID-19.

The CDR3 sequence: CASSLEEREFHEQFF. In nucleotides, the CDR3 is TGCGCCAGCAGCTTGGAGGAGCGGGAGTTTCATGAGCAGTTCTTC. The chain is built from TRBV5-1 and TRBJ2-1, with 8 bases matching TRBD2. The CDR3 contains 15 residues. CDR1 and CDR2 (germline): SGHRS, YFSETQ. V gave up 0 bases and J gave up 8 bases; unmatched junction bases: 7.

The rearrangement links TRBV19 to TRBJ1-2; no definite D call. From germline, CDR1 is LNHDA and CDR2 SQIVND (reference sequence). The CDR3 length is 13 residues. Trimming cost V 1 base and J 4 bases, with 7 bases left between them. This chain's CDR3 is CASSIAVTYGYTF. In DNA, the CDR3 is TGTGCCAGTAGTATAGCAGTCACCTATGGCTACACCTTC.

This clone was recorded a few times. The chain has TRBV5-1 and TRBJ2-7, with D uncertain. The CDR3 length is 12 residues. CDR1 SGHRS and CDR2 YFSETQ come from the germline V gene. V lost 2 bases and J 3 bases, leaving 6 bases between the germline ends. Written as DNA, the CDR3 is TGCGCCAGCAGCTTCTTCGGCTACGAGCAGTACTTC. Amino acids: CASSFFGYEQYF.

The rearrangement links TRBV3-1 (or the pseudogene TRBV3-2) to TRBJ2-1; 8 bases agree with TRBD1. The CDR3 length is 15 residues. From germline, CDR1 is LGHDT and CDR2 YNNKEL (reference sequence). V shed 7 bases and J 3 bases; nucleotides not matched to a gene: 8. The CDR3 DNA follows: TGTGCCAGCACCCGGCAGGGACAGGACTACAATGAGCAGTTCTTC. Translated: CASTRQGQDYNEQFF.

V is TRBV19 and J is TRBJ1-2; D is undetermined. CDR3 length equals 12 residues. The ends were cut back, 3 bases at V and 4 bases at J, with 6 bases in the middle. Germline CDR1 reads LNHDA; CDR2 reads SQIVND (reference sequence). CDR3 sequence reads: CASSMVGYGYTF. CDR3 nucleotide sequence: TGTGCCAGTAGTATGGTCGGCTATGGCTACACCTTC. Full variable domain (rest looked up from reference TRBV19 and TRBJ1-2): DGGITQSPKYLFRKEGQNVTLSCEQNLNHDAMYWYRQDPGQGLRLIYYSQIVNDFQKGDIAEGYSVSREKKESFPLTVTSAQKNPTAFYLCASSMVGYGYTFGSGTRLTVV.

The V and J genes are TRBV3-1 (or the pseudogene TRBV3-2) and TRBJ1-4; D uncertain. The germline V gene encodes CDR1 LGHDT and CDR2 YNNKEL (reference sequence). V was pared by 0 bases and J by 8 bases, with 7 bases between. This CDR3 spans 13 amino acids. Here the CDR3 reads CASSQDPGEKLFF. The CDR3 DNA reads TGTGCCAGCAGCCAAGATCCGGGAGAAAAACTGTTTTTT.

The V and J genes are TRBV11-3 and TRBJ1-1; D remains ambiguous. CDR3 length equals 13 residues. Deletions cut 4 bases from V and 4 bases from J, with 10 bases between. Germline CDR1 is SGHNT and CDR2 is YENEEA. The CDR3 region has the DNA TGTGCCAGCAGCTCCCCACCGAGCACTGAAGCTTTCTTT. Its protein product is CASSSPPSTEAFF.

This clone was seen once. The genes are TRBV18 and TRBJ2-1, with D unclear. The CDR3 is 16 amino acids. V lost 3 bases and J lost 0, with 12 bases in between. CDR1 is KGHSH, CDR2 LQKENI, per germline. The CDR3, as DNA: TGTGCCAGCTCACCCCTCTACTTTAGCTCCTACAATGAGCAGTTCTTC. It specifies CASSPLYFSSYNEQFF.

The count of this clone is one. The genes are TRBV2 and TRBJ1-6; D unclear. V was trimmed by 4 bases and J by 9 bases, leaving 13 bases between them. This CDR3 region has 14 residues. Per germline, CDR1 SNHLY and CDR2 FYNNEI. CDR3: CASSAGSLLSPLHF. CDR3 coding DNA: TGTGCCAGCAGTGCCGGGTCCCTCCTTTCACCCCTCCACTTT.